This T cell receptor (beta chain) was captured in a study of T cells in Graves' hyperthyroidism and ophthalmopathy. Study-wide points: Most clonotypes expanded in the thyroid (above 0.001) were also present in blood.

This CDR3 has 14 residues. V was cut by 3 bases and J by 0 bases, with 9 bases left in between. Germline V gene data show CDR1 as MGHDK and CDR2 as SYGVNS. Ophthalmopathy patients had Clinical Activity Score at least 3, NOSPECS grade at least 4, duration under 3 months. Clinical symptoms, serum thyroxine and TRAb, thyroid ultrasound and orbital computed tomography together formed the diagnostic basis. Notes on this clonotype: Its antigen remains unknown.

Amplified TCR beta CDR3 regions derived from RNA transcripts. TCR CDR3 regions were first amplified by RT-PCR with HTBI primers. Each CDR3 protein is one row after TCRdb ran MiXCR on the multiplex PCR reads. Of a few hundred thousand distinct CDR3 sequences in the sample, roughly 15% were seen once. This TCR was recovered from a woman under 30 with Graves' ophthalmopathy. Sequenced: blood. The chain links TRBV25-1 to TRBJ2-7; D is unresolved. Here the CDR3 reads CASSDAPSSYEQYF. CDR3 in DNA: TGTGCCAGCAGTGACGCACCTTCCTCCTACGAGCAGTACTTC.